The sequence of this T cell receptor beta chain was determined in a study of blood T cell repertoires in COVID-19. Study details: The United States, Italy and Spain supplied acute and convalescent COVID-19 samples. In each case, the material was cDNA or gDNA derived from T cells, B-cell-depleted T cells, or PBMCs.

The data were produced by immunoSEQ multiplex PCR, yet TCRdb's version contains in-frame clones alone and is incomplete. The sample yields roughly 55,000 clones, around 90% seen once. The CDR3 consists of 12 residues. After removal of 5 bases from V and 12 bases from J, the junction contained 4 bases not matched to a gene. Germline V gene lookup returns CDR1 LGHDT and CDR2 YNNKEL (reference sequence). The clonotype comes from a human donor with active COVID-19. The donor label of this sample is uncertain. Input material: peripheral blood. The chain links TRBV3-1 (or the pseudogene TRBV3-2) to TRBJ2-1; TRBD2 matches at 10 bases. CDR3 sequence: CASSELAGRQFF. CDR3 sequence (DNA): TGTGCCAGCAGCGAACTAGCGGGAAGGCAGTTCTTC.